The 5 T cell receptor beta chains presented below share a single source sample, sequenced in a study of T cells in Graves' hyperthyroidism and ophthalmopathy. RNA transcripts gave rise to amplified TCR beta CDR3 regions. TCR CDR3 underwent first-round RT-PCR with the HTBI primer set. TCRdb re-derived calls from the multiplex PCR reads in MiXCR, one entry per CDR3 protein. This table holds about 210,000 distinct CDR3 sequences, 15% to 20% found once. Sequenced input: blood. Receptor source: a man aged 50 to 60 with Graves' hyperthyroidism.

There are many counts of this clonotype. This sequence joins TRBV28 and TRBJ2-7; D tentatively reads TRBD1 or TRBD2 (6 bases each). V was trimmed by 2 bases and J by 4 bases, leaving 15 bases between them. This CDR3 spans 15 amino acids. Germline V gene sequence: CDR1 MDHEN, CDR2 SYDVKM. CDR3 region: CASSLLGGTMYEQYF. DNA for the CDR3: TGTGCCAGCAGTTTACTCGGGGGCACGATGTACGAGCAGTACTTC.

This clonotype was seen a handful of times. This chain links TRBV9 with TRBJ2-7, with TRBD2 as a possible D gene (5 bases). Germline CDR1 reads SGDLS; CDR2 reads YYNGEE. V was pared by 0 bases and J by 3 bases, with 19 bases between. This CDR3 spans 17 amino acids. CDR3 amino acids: CASSVERVRAVDYEQYF. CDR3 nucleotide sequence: TGTGCCAGCAGCGTAGAACGTGTGCGGGCGGTGGACTACGAGCAGTACTTC.

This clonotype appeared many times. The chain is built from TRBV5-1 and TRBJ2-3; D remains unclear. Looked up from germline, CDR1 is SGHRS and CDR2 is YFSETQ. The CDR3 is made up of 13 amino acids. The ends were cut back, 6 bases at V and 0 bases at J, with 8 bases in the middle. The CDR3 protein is CASNPGSTDTQYF. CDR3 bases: TGCGCCAGCAATCCGGGTAGCACAGATACGCAGTATTTT. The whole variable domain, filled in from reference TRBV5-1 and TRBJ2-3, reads KAGVTQTPRYLIKTRGQQVTLSCSPISGHRSVSWYQQTPGQGLQFLFEYFSETQRNKGNFPGRFSGRQFSNSRSEMNVSTLELGDSALYLCASNPGSTDTQYFGPGTRLTVL.

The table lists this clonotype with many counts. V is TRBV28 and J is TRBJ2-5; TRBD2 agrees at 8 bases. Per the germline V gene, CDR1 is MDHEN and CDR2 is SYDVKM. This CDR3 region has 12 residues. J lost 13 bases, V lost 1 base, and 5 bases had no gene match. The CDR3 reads CASSLLGTRLYF. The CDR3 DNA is TGTGCCAGCAGTTTATTGGGGACTAGGTTGTACTTC.

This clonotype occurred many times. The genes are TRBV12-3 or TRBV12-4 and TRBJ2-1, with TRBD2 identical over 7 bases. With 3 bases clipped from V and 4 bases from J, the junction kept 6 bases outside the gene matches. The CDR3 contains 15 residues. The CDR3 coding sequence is TGTGCCAGCAGTTTCGGCGGGAGTGTTTACAATGAGCAGTTCTTC. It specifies CASSFGGSVYNEQFF.